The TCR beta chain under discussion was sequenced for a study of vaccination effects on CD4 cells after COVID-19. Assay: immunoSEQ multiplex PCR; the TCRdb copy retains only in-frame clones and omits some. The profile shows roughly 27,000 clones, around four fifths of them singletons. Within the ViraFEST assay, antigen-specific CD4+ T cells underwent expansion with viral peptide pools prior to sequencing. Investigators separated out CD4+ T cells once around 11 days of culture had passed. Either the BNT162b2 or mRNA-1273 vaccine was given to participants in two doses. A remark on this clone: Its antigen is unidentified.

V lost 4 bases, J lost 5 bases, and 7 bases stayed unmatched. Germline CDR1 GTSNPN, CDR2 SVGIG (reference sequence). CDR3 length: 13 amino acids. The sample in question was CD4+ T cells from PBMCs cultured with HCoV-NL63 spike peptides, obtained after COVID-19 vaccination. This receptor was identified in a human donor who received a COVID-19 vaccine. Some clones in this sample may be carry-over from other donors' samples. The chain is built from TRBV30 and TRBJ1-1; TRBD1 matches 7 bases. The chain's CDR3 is CAWTRGGGTEAFF. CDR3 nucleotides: TGTGCCTGGACGAGAGGGGGCGGGACTGAAGCTTTCTTT.